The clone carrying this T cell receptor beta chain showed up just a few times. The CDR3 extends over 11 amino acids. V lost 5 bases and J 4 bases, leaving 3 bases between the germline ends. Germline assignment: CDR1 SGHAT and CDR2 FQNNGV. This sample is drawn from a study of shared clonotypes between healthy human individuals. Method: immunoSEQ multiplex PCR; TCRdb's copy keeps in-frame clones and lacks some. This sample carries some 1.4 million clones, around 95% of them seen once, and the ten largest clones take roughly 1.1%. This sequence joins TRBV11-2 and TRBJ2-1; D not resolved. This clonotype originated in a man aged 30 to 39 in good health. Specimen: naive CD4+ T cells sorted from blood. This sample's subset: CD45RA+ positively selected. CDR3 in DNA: TGTGCCAGCAGCCAATACAATGAGCAGTTCTTC. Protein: CASSQYNEQFF. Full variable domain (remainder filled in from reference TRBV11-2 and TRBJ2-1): EAGVAQSPRYKIIEKRQSVAFWCNPISGHATLYWYQQILGQGPKLLIQFQNNGVVDDSQLPKDRFSAERLKGVDSTLKIQPAKLEDSAVYLCASSQYNEQFFGPGTRLTVL.